This TCR beta chain was identified in a study of blood T cells in healthy people across ages. About 10 milliliters of peripheral blood were drawn from each donor into EDTA-treated tubes. V trimming: 2 bases; J trimming: 7 bases; junction bases outside the gene matches: 8. Germline CDR1 is ENHRY and CDR2 is SYGVKD. The CDR3 totals 14 residues. The second PCR ran about 6 to 12 cycles with a sample-barcoded 5' primer and J-beta primers. Per sample, CDR3-containing paired-end reads numbered at least 3 million. MiXCR, applied by TCRdb to the 5' RACE reads, yields one record per CDR3 protein. The sample shows fewer than 2 million distinct CDR3 sequences, about 39% of them seen only once.

The V and J genes are TRBV10-3 and TRBJ2-7; 7 bases match TRBD1. This clonotype originated in a human donor in good health. What was sequenced was blood. DNA for the CDR3: TGTGCCATCAGTGAGACGGGACAGACTACTGAGCAGTACTTC. It yields the protein CAISETGQTTEQYF.